This T cell receptor (beta chain) came from a study of identical twins. cDNA carried unique molecular identifiers, and a universal primer site was added by template switching. MiXCR, applied by TCRdb to the 5' RACE reads, yields one record per CDR3 protein. This table holds 500,000 to 700,000 distinct CDR3 sequences, just over 7% found once. Findings and limits, study-wide: Insertions ran lower in abundant cord blood beta clonotypes, though not in memory repertoires. Low generation probability was overrepresented in out-of-frame alpha sequences shared by twins. Without tracking the same donors, conclusions rested on cross-sectional statistical analysis.

This clonotype was counted between two and nine times. Its specificity is unknown. CDR1 is SEHNR and CDR2 is FQNEAQ in the germline V gene (reference sequence). This CDR3 region has 12 residues. V lost 5 bases, J lost 4 bases, and 9 bases lay in between. These records were also assigned to another study, of yellow fever vaccine responses in identical twins.

The chain uses TRBV7-9 and TRBJ2-7; D is perhaps TRBD1 or TRBD2 (6 bases each). The sample was PBMCs. The source is a young woman in good health. The CDR3 spells CASSKGGYEQYF. CDR3 nucleotide sequence: TGTGCCAGCAGCAAAGGGGGGTACGAGCAGTACTTC.